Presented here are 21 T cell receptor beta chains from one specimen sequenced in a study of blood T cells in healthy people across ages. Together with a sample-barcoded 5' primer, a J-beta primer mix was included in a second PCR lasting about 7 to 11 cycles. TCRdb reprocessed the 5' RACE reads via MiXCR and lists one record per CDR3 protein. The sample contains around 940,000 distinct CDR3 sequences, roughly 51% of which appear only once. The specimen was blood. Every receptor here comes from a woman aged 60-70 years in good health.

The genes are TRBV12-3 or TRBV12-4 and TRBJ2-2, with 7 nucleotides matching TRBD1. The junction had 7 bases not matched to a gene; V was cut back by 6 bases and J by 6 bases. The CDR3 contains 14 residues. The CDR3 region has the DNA TGTGCCAGCAGCCCAAGTACAGGGGCCGGGGAGCTGTTTTTT. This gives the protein CASSPSTGAGELFF.

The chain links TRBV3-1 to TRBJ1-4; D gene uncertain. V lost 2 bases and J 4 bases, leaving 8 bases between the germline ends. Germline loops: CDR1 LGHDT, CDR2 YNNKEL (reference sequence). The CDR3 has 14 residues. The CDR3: CASSQLRGNEKLFF. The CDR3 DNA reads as TGTGCCAGCAGCCAACTACGGGGTAATGAAAAACTGTTTTTT.

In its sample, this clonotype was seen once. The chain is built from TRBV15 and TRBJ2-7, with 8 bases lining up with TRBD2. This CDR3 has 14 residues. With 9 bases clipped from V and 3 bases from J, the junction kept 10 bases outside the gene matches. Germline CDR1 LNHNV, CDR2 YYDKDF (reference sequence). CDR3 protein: CATPVGSGSYEQYF. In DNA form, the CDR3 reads TGTGCCACGCCAGTCGGGAGCGGGAGCTACGAGCAGTACTTC. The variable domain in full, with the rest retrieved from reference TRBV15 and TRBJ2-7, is DAMVIQNPRYQVTQFGKPVTLSCSQTLNHNVMYWYQQKSSQAPKLLFHYYDKDFNNEADTPDNFQSRRPNTSFCFLDIRSPGLGDTAMYLCATPVGSGSYEQYFGPGTRLTVT.

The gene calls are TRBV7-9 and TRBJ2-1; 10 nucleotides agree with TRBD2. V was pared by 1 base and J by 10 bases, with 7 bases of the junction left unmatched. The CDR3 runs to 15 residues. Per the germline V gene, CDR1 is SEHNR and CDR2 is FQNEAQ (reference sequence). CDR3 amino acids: CASSLVSSGSREQFF. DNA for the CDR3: TGTGCCAGCAGCTTAGTGTCTAGCGGGAGCAGAGAGCAGTTCTTC.

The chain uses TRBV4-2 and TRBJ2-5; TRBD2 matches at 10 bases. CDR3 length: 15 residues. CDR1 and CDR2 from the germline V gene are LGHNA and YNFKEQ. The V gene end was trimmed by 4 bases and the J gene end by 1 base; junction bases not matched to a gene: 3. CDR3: CASSLVAGGQETQYF. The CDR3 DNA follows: TGTGCCAGCAGCCTCGTAGCGGGAGGCCAAGAGACCCAGTACTTC.

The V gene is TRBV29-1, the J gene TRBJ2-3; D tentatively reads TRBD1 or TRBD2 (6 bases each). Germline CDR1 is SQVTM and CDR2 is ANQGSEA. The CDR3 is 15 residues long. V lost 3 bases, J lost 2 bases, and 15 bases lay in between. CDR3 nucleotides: TGCAGCGTTGATGGGGGGCGAAGGGTCACAGATACGCAGTATTTT. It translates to CSVDGGRRVTDTQYF.

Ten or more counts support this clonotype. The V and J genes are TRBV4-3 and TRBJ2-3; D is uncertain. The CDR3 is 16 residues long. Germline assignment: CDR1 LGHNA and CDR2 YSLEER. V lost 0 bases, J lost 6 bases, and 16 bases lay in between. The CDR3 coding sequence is TGCGCCAGCAGCCAAGATAAAGGTCTATACCCGGATACGCAGTATTTT. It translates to CASSQDKGLYPDTQYF.

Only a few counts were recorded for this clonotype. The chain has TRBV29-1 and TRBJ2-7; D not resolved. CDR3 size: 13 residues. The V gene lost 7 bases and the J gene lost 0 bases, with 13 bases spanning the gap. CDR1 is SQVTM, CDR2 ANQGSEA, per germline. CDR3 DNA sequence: TGCAGCGCCACGGGCAGGAGCTCCTACGAGCAGTACTTC. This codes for CSATGRSSYEQYF.

This CDR3 is CASNGAGASEKLFF. The CDR3 nucleotides are TGTGCCAGCAACGGGGCGGGGGCAAGCGAAAAACTGTTTTTT. The chain combines TRBV28 with TRBJ1-4; D may be TRBD1 (6 bases). V shed 7 bases and J shed 8 bases, with 17 bases lying between them. The CDR3 contains 14 residues. CDR1 is MDHEN, CDR2 SYDVKM, per germline.

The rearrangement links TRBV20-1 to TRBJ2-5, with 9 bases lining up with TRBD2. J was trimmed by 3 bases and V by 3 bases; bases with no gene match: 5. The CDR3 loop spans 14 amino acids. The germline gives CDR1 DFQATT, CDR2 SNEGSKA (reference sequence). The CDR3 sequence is CSASLAGLKETQYF. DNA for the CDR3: TGCAGTGCTAGTCTAGCGGGACTGAAAGAGACCCAGTACTTC.

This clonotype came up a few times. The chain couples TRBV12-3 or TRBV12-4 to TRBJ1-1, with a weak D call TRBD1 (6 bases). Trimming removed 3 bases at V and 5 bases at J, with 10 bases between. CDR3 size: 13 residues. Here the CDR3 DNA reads TGTGCCAGCAGTTTCACAGGGAGGACTGAAGCTTTCTTT. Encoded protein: CASSFTGRTEAFF.

CDR3 DNA sequence: TGTGCCAGCAGCGCGCAAGGTACCAGGGAGCTGTTTTTT. It yields the protein CASSAQGTRELFF. The gene calls are TRBV9 and TRBJ2-2; D remains unclear. The CDR3 is 13 residues long. V was shortened by 3 bases and J by 9 bases, with 12 bases between the two germline ends. CDR1 is SGDLS and CDR2 is YYNGEE in the germline V gene.

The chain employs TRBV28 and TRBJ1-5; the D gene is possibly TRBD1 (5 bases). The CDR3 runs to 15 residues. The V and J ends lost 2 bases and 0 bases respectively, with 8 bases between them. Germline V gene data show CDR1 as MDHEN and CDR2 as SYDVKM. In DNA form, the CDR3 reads TGTGCCAGCAGTTTAAGTGGGGCTAGCAATCAGCCCCAGCATTTT. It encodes CASSLSGASNQPQHF.

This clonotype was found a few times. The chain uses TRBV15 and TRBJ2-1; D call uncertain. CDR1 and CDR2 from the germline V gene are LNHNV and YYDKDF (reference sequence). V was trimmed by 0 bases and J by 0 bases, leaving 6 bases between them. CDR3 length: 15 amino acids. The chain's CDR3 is CATSRDRSSYNEQFF. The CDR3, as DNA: TGTGCCACCAGCAGAGACAGGAGCTCCTACAATGAGCAGTTCTTC.

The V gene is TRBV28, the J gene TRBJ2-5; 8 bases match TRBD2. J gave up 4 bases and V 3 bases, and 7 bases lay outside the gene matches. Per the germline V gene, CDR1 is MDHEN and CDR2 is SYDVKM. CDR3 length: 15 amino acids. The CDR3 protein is CASSFSAGVVETQYF. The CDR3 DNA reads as TGTGCCAGCAGTTTTTCAGCGGGAGTTGTAGAGACCCAGTACTTC.

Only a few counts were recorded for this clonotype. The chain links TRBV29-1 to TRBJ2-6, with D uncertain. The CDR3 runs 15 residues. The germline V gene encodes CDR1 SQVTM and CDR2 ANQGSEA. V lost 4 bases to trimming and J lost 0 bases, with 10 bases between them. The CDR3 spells CSVGLASSGANVLTF. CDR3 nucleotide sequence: TGCAGCGTTGGGCTGGCGAGCTCTGGGGCCAACGTCCTGACTTTC.

The CDR3 bases are TGTGCCAGCAGTGGGGATTCAGGGGGGGAGACCCAGTACTTC. This encodes CASSGDSGGETQYF. The V gene is TRBV25-1, the J gene TRBJ2-7, with D possibly matching TRBD1 (7 bases). The DNA end lines up better with TRBJ2-5; the J call may be wrong. The germline CDR1 and CDR2 sequences are MGHDK and SYGVNS. This CDR3 is 14 amino acids long.

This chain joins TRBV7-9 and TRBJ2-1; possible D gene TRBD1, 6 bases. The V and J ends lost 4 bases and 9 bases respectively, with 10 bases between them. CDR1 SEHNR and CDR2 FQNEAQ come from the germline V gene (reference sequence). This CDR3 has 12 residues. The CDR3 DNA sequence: TGTGCCAGCAGCTCCACCAGGGGTGAGCAGTTCTTC. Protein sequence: CASSSTRGEQFF.

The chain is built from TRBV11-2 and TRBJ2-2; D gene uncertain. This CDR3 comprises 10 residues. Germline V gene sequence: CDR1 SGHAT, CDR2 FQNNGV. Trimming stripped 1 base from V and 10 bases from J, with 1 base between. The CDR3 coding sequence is TGTGCCAGCAGCTTAGTGGAGCTGTTTTTT. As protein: CASSLVELFF.

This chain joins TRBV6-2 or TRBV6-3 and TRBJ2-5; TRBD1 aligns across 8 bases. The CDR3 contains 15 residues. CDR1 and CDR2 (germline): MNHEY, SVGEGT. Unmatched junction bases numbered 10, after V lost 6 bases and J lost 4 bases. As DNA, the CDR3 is TGTGCCAGCAGAACCCCTGGACAGGGTGGAGAGACCCAGTACTTC. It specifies CASRTPGQGGETQYF.

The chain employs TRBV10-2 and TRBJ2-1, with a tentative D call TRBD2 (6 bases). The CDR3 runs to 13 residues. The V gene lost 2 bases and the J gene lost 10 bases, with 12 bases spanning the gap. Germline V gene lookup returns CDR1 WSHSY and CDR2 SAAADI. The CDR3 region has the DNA TGCGCCAGCAGTGAGGCGGGGTATGGGGAGCAGTTCTTC. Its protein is CASSEAGYGEQFF.